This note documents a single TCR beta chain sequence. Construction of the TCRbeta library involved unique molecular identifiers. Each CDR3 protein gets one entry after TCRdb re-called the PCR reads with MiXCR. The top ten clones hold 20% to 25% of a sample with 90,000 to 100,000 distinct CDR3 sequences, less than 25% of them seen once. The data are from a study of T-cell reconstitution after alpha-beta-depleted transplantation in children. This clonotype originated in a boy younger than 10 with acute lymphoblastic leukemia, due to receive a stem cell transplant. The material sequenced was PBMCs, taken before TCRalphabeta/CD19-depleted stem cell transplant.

Written as DNA, the CDR3 is TGTGCCACGAGTAATAGCAATCAGCCCCAGCATTTT. Amino acids: CATSNSNQPQHF. V is TRBV21-1 and J is TRBJ1-5. TRBV21-1 is assigned pseudogene status. The CDR3 contains 12 residues.